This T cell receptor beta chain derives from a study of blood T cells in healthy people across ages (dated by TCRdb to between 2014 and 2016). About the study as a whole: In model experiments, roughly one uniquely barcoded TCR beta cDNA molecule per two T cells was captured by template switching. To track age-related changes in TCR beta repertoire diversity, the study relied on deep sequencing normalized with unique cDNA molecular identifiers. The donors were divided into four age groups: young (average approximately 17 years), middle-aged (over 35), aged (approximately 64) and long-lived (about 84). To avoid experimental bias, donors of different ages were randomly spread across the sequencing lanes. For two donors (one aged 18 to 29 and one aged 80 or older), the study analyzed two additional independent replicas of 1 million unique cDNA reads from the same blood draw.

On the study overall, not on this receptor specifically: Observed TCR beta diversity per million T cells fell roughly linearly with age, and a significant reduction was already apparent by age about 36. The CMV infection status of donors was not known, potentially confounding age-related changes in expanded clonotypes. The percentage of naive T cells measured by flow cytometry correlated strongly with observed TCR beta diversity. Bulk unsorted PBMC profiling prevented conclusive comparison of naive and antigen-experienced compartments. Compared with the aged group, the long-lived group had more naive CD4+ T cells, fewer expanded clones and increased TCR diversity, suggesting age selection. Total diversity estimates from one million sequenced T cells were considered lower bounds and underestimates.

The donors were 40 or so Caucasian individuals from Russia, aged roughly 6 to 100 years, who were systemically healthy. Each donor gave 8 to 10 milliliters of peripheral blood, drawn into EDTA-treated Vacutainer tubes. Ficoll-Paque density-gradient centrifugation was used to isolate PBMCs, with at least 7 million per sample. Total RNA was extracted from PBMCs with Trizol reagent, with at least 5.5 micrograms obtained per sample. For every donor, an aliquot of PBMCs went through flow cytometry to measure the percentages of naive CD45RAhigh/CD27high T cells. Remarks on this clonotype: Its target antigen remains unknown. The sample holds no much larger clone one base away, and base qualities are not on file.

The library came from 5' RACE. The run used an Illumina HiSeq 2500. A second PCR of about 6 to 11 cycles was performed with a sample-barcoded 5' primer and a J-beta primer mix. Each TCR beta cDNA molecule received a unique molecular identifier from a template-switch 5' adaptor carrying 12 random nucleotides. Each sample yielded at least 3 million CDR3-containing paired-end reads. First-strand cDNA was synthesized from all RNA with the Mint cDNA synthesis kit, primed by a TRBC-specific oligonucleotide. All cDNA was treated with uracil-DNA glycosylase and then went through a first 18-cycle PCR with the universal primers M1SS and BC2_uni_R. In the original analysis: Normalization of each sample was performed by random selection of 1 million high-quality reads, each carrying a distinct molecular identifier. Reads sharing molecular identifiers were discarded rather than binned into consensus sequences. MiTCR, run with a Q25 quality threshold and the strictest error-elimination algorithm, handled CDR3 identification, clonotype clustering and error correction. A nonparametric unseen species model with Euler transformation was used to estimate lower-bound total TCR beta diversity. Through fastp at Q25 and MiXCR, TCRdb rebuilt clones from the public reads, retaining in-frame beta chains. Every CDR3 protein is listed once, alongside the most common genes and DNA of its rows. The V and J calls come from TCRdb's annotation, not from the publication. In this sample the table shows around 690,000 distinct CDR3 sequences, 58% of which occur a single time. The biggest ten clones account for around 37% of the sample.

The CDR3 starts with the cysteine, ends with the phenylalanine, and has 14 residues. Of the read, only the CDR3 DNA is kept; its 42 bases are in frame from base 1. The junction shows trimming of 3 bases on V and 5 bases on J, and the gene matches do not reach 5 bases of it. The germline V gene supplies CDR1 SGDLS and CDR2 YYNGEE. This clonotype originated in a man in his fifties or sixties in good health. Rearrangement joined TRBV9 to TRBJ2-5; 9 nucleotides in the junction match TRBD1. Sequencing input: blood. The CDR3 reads CASSATGGRETQYF. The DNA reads TGTGCCAGCAGCGCCACAGGGGGCCGGGAGACCCAGTACTTC.